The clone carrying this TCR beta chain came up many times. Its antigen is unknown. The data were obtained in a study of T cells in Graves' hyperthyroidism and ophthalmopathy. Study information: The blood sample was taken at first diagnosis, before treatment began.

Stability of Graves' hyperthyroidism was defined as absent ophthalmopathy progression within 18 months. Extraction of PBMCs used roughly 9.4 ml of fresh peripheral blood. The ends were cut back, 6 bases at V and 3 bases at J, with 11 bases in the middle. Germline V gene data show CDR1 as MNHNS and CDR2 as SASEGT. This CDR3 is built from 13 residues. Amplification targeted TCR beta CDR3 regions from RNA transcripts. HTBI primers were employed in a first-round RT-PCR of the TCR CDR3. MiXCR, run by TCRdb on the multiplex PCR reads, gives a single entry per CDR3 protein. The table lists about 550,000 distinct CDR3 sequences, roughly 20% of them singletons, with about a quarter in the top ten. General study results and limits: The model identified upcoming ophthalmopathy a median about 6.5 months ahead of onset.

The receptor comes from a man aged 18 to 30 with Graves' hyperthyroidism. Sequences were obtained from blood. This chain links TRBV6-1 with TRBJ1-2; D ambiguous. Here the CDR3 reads CASRAGIDYGYTF. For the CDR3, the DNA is TGTGCCAGCAGGGCGGGCATAGACTATGGCTACACCTTC.